These T cell receptor delta chains were read from a single sample in a study of Vγ9Vδ2 T cells in congenital toxoplasmosis. TCRdb reanalysed the reads via CATT. Of hundreds of delta-chain clones in the sample, approximately 19% were seen once. The sample comprised gamma-delta T cells from blood. Every receptor here comes from a child under 10 years old born to a mother with Toxoplasma gondii infection during pregnancy, either congenitally infected or uninfected (not recorded which). Both conserved end residues are trimmed from each CDR3. A D gene is named only where the DNA matches it firmly. Each size is once, few, many or a size class.

clone_size: medium-sized
d_call: TRDD3
v_call: TRDV2
cdr3_aa: ACDKMGDTDKLI

clone_size: large
d_call: -
v_call: TRAV23/DV6
cdr3_aa: AVTSLDGGPTDKLI